A selection of T cell receptor beta chains follows, all from one sample in a study of blood T cells in healthy people across ages. TCRdb independently ran MiXCR on the 5' RACE reads; one entry per CDR3 protein. The sample lists 1.8 million or so distinct CDR3 sequences, around 40% occurring once. The sequenced sample consisted of blood. The receptors come from a human donor in good health. Each CDR3 is given with its conserved first and last residue. Each record gives: V gene, D gene, J gene, clone size, CDR3 protein, CDR3 DNA. The D gene is left open where the match is weak. Size tells how often a clone was seen (once, few, many) or the class of an expanded clone, and some rows leave it out.

>TRBV27|TRBD2|TRBJ2-5|NA
CASSSGLAGGMKTQYF
TGTGCCAGCAGTTCAGGACTAGCGGGGGGTATGAAGACCCAGTACTTC
>TRBV7-2|NA|TRBJ2-5|NA
CASSFARAETQYF
TGTGCCAGCAGCTTTGCCAGGGCGGAGACCCAGTACTTC
>TRBV30|NA|TRBJ2-4|NA
CAWSVLWGEENIQYF
TGTGCCTGGAGTGTACTTTGGGGGGAAGAAAACATTCAGTACTTC
>TRBV20-1|TRBD2|TRBJ2-3|NA
CSANPGRVGTDTQYF
TGCAGTGCCAACCCGGGGAGGGTGGGCACAGATACGCAGTATTTT
>TRBV3-1|NA|TRBJ2-3|once
CTSSLSGPDTQYF
TGTACCAGCAGCCTGAGTGGTCCTGATACGCAGTATTTT
>TRBV6-1|TRBD2|TRBJ2-4|NA
CASSEWAGVKNIQYF
TGTGCCAGCAGTGAATGGGCGGGGGTAAAAAACATTCAGTACTTC
>TRBV29-1|NA|TRBJ2-1|NA
CSGTQGDNEQFF
TGCAGCGGGACACAGGGAGACAATGAGCAGTTCTTC
>TRBV5-1|TRBD1|TRBJ2-5|few
CASSLTGTAQETQYF
TGCGCCAGCAGCTTGACCGGGACAGCTCAAGAGACCCAGTACTTC
>TRBV4-2|NA|TRBJ2-7|NA
CASSQDAGQIYEQYF
TGTGCCAGCAGCCAAGATGCGGGACAGATTTACGAGCAGTACTTC
>TRBV6-2/TRBV6-3|NA|TRBJ1-2|few
CASRPGRTLYGYTF
TGTGCCAGCAGACCAGGACGGACCCTCTATGGCTACACCTTC
>TRBV12-3/TRBV12-4|TRBD1|TRBJ1-4|NA
CASSSRGIGEKLFF
TGTGCCAGCAGTTCCAGGGGGATTGGAGAAAAACTGTTTTTT
>TRBV2|TRBD1|TRBJ1-2|NA
CASSEGTGVFYGYTF
TGTGCCAGCAGTGAAGGGACAGGGGTCTTCTATGGCTACACCTTC
>TRBV7-2|TRBD1|TRBJ2-7|NA
CASSITGAPDYEQYF
TGTGCCAGCAGTATCACAGGGGCCCCCGACTACGAGCAGTACTTC
>TRBV29-1|TRBD1|TRBJ1-2|few
CSDTQGDYGYTF
TGCAGCGACACGCAGGGGGACTATGGCTACACCTTC
>TRBV12-3/TRBV12-4|TRBD1|TRBJ1-5|once
CASSFEGANQPQHF
TGTGCCAGCAGTTTCGAGGGGGCCAATCAGCCCCAGCATTTT
>TRBV29-1|TRBD1|TRBJ1-2|NA
CSVARQGVRGYTF
TGCAGCGTTGCTCGACAGGGGGTCCGGGGCTACACCTTC
>TRBV20-1|TRBD1|TRBJ1-5|NA
CSARTGDKGQPQHF
TGCAGTGCTAGGACAGGGGATAAGGGTCAGCCCCAGCATTTT
>TRBV4-3|NA|TRBJ2-7|NA
CASSQVQRSYEQYF
TGCGCCAGCAGCCAAGTCCAGAGATCCTACGAGCAGTACTTC
>TRBV20-1|NA|TRBJ2-3|NA
CSARDIGGRRDTQYF
TGCAGTGCTAGAGATATTGGGGGGCGCCGGGATACGCAGTATTTT
>TRBV6-1|NA|TRBJ2-7|NA
CASSEALLGLPYEQYF
TGTGCCAGCAGTGAAGCGCTTCTGGGGCTACCCTACGAGCAGTACTTC
>TRBV29-1|NA|TRBJ2-3|NA
CSVEEGNTQYF
TGCAGCGTTGAAGAAGGAAATACGCAGTATTTT
>TRBV7-9|NA|TRBJ2-5|many
CASSLAGAETQYF
TGTGCCAGCAGCTTAGCAGGGGCGGAGACCCAGTACTTC
>TRBV14|TRBD1|TRBJ2-1|NA
CASSQSGTVYNEQFF
TGTGCCAGCAGCCAAAGTGGGACAGTATACAATGAGCAGTTCTTC
>TRBV15|NA|TRBJ2-5|many
CATAEGNSQETQYF
TGTGCCACCGCCGAGGGAAATTCCCAAGAGACCCAGTACTTC
>TRBV28|NA|TRBJ2-7|NA
CASTPSADSYEQYF
TGTGCCAGCACCCCCTCGGCAGACTCCTACGAGCAGTACTTC
>TRBV7-8|TRBD2|TRBJ2-7|NA
CASSLVLAGTRSSYEQYF
TGTGCCAGCAGCTTAGTACTAGCGGGGACCAGGAGCTCCTACGAGCAGTACTTC
>TRBV12-3/TRBV12-4|TRBD1|TRBJ1-2|NA
CASSLRDRVSSYTF
TGTGCCAGCAGTCTCCGGGACAGGGTATCGAGCTACACCTTC
>TRBV6-6|NA|TRBJ1-2|few
CASSSGPTPSYTF
TGTGCCAGCAGTTCAGGACCTACACCTAGCTACACCTTC
>TRBV10-3|NA|TRBJ1-1|few
CAIRRWDTLDTEAFF
TGTGCCATCAGGAGATGGGACACATTAGACACTGAAGCTTTCTTT
>TRBV7-6|NA|TRBJ1-2|few
CASSPVLGTGYGYTF
TGTGCCAGCAGCCCCGTGCTCGGCACGGGCTATGGCTACACCTTC
>TRBV6-6|NA|TRBJ2-1|few
CASSYLRTEGHNEQFF
TGTGCCAGCAGTTACTTGAGGACAGAAGGGCACAATGAGCAGTTCTTC
>TRBV12-3/TRBV12-4|TRBD2|TRBJ2-3|NA
CAVFGPLAGDTDTQYF
TGTGCCGTATTTGGCCCTTTAGCGGGGGACACAGATACGCAGTATTTT
>TRBV5-1|TRBD1|TRBJ2-7|few
CASSRPGTGHYEQYF
TGCGCCAGCAGCAGACCCGGGACAGGGCACTACGAGCAGTACTTC
>TRBV5-6|TRBD1|TRBJ2-7|NA
CASSQTARDRSKEQYF
TGTGCCAGCAGCCAGACGGCACGGGACAGATCAAAGGAGCAGTACTTC
>TRBV7-8|TRBD1|TRBJ2-2|few
CASCFPGQGETGELFF
TGTGCCAGCTGCTTCCCGGGACAGGGTGAAACCGGGGAGCTGTTTTTT
>TRBV29-1|NA|TRBJ2-4|NA
CSVGASKQYF
TGCAGCGTGGGGGCCTCAAAGCAGTACTTC
>TRBV6-2/TRBV6-3|NA|TRBJ2-5|NA
CASSYSRWQYF
TGTGCCAGCAGTTACTCGCGCTGGCAGTACTTC